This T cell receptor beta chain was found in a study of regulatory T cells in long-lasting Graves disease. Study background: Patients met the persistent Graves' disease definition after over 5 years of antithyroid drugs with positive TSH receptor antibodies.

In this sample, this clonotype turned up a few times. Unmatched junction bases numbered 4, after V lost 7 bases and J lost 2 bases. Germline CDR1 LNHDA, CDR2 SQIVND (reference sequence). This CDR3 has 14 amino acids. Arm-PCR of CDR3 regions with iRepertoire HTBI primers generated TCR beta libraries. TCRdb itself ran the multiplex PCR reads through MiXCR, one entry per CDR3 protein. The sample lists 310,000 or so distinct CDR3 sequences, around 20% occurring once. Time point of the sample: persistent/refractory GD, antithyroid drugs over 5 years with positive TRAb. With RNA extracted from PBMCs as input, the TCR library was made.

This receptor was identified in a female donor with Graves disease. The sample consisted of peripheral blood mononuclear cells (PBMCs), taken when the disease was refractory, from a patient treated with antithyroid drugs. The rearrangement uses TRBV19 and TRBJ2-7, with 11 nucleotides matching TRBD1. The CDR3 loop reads CASKGTGGTYEQYF. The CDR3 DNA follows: TGTGCCAGTAAGGGGACAGGGGGGACCTACGAGCAGTACTTC.